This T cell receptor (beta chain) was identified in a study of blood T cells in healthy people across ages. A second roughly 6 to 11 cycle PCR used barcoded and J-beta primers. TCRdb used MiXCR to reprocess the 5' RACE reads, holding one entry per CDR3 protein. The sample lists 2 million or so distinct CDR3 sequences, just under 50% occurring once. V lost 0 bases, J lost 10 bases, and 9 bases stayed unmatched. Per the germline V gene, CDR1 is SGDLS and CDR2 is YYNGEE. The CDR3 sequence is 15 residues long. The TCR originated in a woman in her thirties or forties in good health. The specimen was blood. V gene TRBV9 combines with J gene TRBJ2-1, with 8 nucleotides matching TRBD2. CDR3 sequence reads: CASSVDFGGAGEQFF. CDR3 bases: TGTGCCAGCAGCGTAGATTTCGGGGGGGCTGGGGAGCAGTTCTTC.